This T cell receptor beta chain was captured in a study of low-dose radiotherapy and immunotherapy resistance in tumors (dated by TCRdb to 2022 to 2024). With regard to the full study: In Cohort 1, 0.5 Gy per fraction was delivered every 2 weeks, and a total PTV dose of 6.5 Gy was prescribed. In Cohort 2, 1 Gy per fraction was delivered every two weeks, for a total of 13 Gy over 26 weeks. Nivolumab and ipilimumab were both given intravenously, with nivolumab at a 240 mg flat dose every two weeks and ipilimumab at 1 mg/kg every six weeks. Every two weeks, patients got intravenous cyclophosphamide at 200 mg/m2, given one day ahead of each radiation and immunotherapy administration. Starting on cycle 1 day 1, patients took 300 mg of aspirin by mouth once daily for four cycles. No randomization into treatment groups was done for the people taking part in the trial. Eight patients were included in the translational analysis, namely three from the first dose cohort plus the first five from the second dose cohort.

This clonotype was detected many times. What antigen it recognizes has not been identified. Base qualities are not provided; no much larger clone lies one nucleotide away. The time point tag for this specimen amounts to: after trial treatment. This sample's treatment or condition label indicates: LDRT plus nivolumab, ipilimumab, low-dose cyclophosphamide and aspirin (RACIN trial). The donors took part in RACIN, a single-arm, phase I, dose-escalation trial that combined nivolumab, ipilimumab, aspirin, low-dose cyclophosphamide and low-dose radiotherapy. Eligible patients had advanced, TIL-negative solid tumors. First-strand cDNA was synthesized using Superscript III and a set of TRAV- and TRBV-specific primers, so that both TCRalpha and TCRbeta chains were covered. TCRs were amplified with Phusion for about 18 PCR cycles using a constant-region primer together with the adapter attached to the V primers. The MessageAmp II aRNA Amplification Kit was used to amplify the isolated mRNA, with in vitro transcription run for 16 hours at 37 degrees C. The Dynabeads mRNA DIRECT Purification Kit was used to isolate mRNA for TCR sequencing. Indexed Illumina adapters were added in a second Phusion PCR of around 23 cycles, and the PCR products were purified with AMPure XP beads. Deep sequencing of the TCRalpha and TCRbeta libraries was carried out on an Illumina MiniSeq instrument. As for the authors' bioinformatics: Using custom Perl scripts, TCR sequences encoding the same protein were pooled, out-of-frame sequences were removed, and the abundance of each clonotype was computed. Any TCR sequence supported by only a single read was excluded from analysis. The metrics used to describe the repertoires included Shannon entropy, Gini index, clonality, richness, and the frequency of TCRs shared between repertoires. Using fastp trimming at Q25 and MiXCR clonotype assembly, TCRdb reanalyzed the public sequencing data and kept in-frame beta chains. Identical CDR3 proteins give one entry, which carries the most common genes and DNA. These V and J calls are TCRdb output, not the study's own analysis. The sample table lists 30,000 to 45,000 distinct CDR3 sequences, around 21% of them with a count of one. The ten largest clones capture 8% to 9.5% of the sample.

The CDR3 numbers 12 residues from cysteine through phenylalanine. Only CDR3 DNA is held: 36 bases, read in frame from base 1. V and J are truncated by 2 bases and 13 bases respectively, leaving an intervening sequence of 12 bases. Sequences were derived from PBMCs, sampled after low-dose radiotherapy plus immunotherapy. This sequence uses TRBV12-3 or TRBV12-4 and TRBJ2-1; the D gene is perhaps TRBD2, on 5 matching bases. The clonotype comes from a female donor with ovarian cancer. CDR3 sequence: CASSLLARGQFF. The DNA sequence is given as TGTGCCAGCAGTTTACTCGCCCGGGGACAGTTCTTC.